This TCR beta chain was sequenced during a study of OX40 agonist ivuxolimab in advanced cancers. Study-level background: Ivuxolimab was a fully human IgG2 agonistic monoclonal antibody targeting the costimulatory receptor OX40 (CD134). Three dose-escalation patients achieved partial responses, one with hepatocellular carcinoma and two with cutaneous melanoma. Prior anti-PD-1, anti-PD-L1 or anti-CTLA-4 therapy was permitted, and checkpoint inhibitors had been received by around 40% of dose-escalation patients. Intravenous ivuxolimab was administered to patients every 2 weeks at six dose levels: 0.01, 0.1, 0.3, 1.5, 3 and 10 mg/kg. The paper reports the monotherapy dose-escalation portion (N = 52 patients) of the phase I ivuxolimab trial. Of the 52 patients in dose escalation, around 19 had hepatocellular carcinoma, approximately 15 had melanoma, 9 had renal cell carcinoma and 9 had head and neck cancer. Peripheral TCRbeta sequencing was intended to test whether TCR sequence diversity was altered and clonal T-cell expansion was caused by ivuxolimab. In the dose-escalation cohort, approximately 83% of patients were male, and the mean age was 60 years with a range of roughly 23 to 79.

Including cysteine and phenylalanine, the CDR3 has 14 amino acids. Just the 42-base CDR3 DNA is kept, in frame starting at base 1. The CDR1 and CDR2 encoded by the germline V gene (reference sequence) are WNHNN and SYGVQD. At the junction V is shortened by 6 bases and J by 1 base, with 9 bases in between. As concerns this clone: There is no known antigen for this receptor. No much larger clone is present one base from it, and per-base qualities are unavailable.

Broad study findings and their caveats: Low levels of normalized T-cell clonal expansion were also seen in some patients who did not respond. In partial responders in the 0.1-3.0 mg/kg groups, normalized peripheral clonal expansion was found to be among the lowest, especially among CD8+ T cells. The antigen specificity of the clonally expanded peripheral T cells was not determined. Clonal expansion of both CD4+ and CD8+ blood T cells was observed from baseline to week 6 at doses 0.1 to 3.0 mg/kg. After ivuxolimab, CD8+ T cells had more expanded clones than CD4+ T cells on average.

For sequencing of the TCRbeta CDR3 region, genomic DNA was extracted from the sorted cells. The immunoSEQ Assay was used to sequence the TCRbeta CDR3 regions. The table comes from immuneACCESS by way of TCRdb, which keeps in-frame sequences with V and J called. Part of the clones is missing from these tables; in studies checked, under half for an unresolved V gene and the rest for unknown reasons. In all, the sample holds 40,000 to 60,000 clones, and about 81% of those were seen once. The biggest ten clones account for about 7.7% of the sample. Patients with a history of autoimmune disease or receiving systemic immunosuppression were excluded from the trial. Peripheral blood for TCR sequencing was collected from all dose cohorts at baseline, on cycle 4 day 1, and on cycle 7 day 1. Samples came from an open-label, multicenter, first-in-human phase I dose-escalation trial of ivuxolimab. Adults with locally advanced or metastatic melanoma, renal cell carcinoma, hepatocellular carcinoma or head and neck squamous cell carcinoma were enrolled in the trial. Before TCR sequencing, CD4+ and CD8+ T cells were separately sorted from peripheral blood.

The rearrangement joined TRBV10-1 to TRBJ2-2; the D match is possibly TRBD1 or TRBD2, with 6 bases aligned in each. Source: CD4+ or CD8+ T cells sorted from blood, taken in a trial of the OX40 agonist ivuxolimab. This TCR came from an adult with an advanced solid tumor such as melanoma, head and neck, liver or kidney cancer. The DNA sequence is TGCGCCAGCAGACAGGGACTGAACACCGGGGAGCTGTTTTTT. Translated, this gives CASRQGLNTGELFF.